Listed here are 18 T cell receptor beta chains from one sample, sequenced in a study of T cells in Graves' hyperthyroidism and ophthalmopathy. Amplification of TCR beta CDR3 regions was performed using RNA transcripts as template. Initially, a first-round RT-PCR of the TCR CDR3 employed the HTBI primer set. Via MiXCR, TCRdb re-called the multiplex PCR reads, giving one row per CDR3 protein. The top ten clones hold more than 7% of a sample with about 840,000 distinct CDR3 sequences, roughly 40% of them seen once. Sequences were obtained from blood. Receptors originate from a young man with Graves' hyperthyroidism.

This clonotype appeared many times. The rearrangement joins TRBV9 to TRBJ1-1; D is unresolved. Trimming took off 4 bases at V and 3 bases at J, with 16 bases between the two ends. This CDR3 is 15 amino acids long. Germline CDR1 and CDR2: SGDLS and YYNGEE. CDR3: CASSPQTRAYTEAFF. In nucleotides, the CDR3 is TGTGCCAGCAGCCCCCAGACACGGGCCTACACTGAAGCTTTCTTT.

This chain links TRBV10-3 with TRBJ2-6, with a possible D match to TRBD2 (5 bases). The length of the CDR3 is 17 residues. CDR1 is ENHRY, CDR2 SYGVKD, per germline. The V end was cut by 4 bases, the J end by 2 bases, with 15 bases between. The CDR3 reads CAISGGEDRAGANVLTF. The CDR3 DNA sequence: TGTGCCATCAGTGGGGGAGAGGATCGGGCTGGGGCCAACGTCCTGACTTTC.

V and J are TRBV7-3 and TRBJ2-3; 7 bases fit TRBD1. Germline V lookup: CDR1 SGHTA, CDR2 FQGTGA. The CDR3 contains 14 residues. Trimming at V came to 4 bases and at J to 4 bases, leaving 5 bases not matched to a gene. Here the CDR3 DNA reads TGTGCCAGCAGCTCCACAGGGGACGCAGATACGCAGTATTTT. Translating it yields CASSSTGDADTQYF.

The CDR3 coding sequence is TGTGCCAGCAGTGCCTTATCTAGCGGGAGCGAGACCCAGTACTTC. Its translation is CASSALSSGSETQYF. This chain joins TRBV25-1 and TRBJ2-5; 10 bases line up with TRBD2. The CDR3 has 15 amino acids. The V gene's germline CDR1 is MGHDK and CDR2 SYGVNS. The ends lost 4 bases at V and 5 bases at J; junction bases unmatched: 7.

The chain couples TRBV5-1 to TRBJ2-5; D might be TRBD2 (7 bases). Germline lookup yields CDR1 SGHRS and CDR2 YFSETQ. This CDR3 comprises 15 residues. The V end lost 0 bases, the J end lost 4 bases, and 13 bases lay between the germline ends. The CDR3: CASSLGGGRAETQYF. The DNA of the CDR3 is TGCGCCAGCAGCTTGGGCGGGGGCCGGGCAGAGACCCAGTACTTC.

This clonotype was seen repeatedly, ten times or more. J is TRBJ1-2 and V is TRBV12-3 or TRBV12-4; TRBD1 aligns across 7 bases. The CDR3 is made up of 13 amino acids. V lost 5 bases, J lost 8 bases, and 8 bases stayed unmatched. The CDR3 nucleotides read TGTGCCAGCAGTCCCACAGGGGAGGAGGGCTACACCTTC. Translation: CASSPTGEEGYTF.

This clonotype was found once. An end of the junction differs from the germline gene, which may be a read error. The chain carries TRBV25-1 and TRBJ2-7, with 7 bases lining up with TRBD2. This CDR3 contains 14 residues. CDR1 is MGHDK and CDR2 is SYGVNS in the germline V gene. The CDR3 is CASSSRVSGDEQYF. The CDR3 nucleotides are TGCGCCAGCAGCTCCCGGGTAAGCGGGGACGAGCAGTACTTC.

About this clonotype itself: A read error may be the cause here, since a much bigger clone is one base away. The V and J genes are TRBV7-1 and TRBJ2-2; D perhaps matches TRBD1 (5 bases). TRBV7-1 is designated an ORF whose function remains uncertain. This CDR3 region has 14 residues. The CDR3 is CASISGSNTGELFF. As DNA, the CDR3 is TGTGCCAGCATCTCAGGGTCGAACACCGGGGAGCTGTTTTTT.

This clonotype was observed at least ten times. Its ends do not fully match the called genes, so a read error is possible. V is TRBV5-1 and J is TRBJ1-1; no clear D gene. The CDR3 has 13 residues. CDR1 is SGHRS, CDR2 YFSETQ, per germline. This CDR3 reads CASSLPGNTEAFF. The CDR3 nucleotides read TGTGCCAGCAGCTTACCGGGGAACACTGAAGCTTTCTTT.

In this sample, this clonotype turned up once. This sequence joins TRBV6-1 and TRBJ2-3; D is unclear. Trimming shortened V by 6 bases and J by 4 bases, and 11 bases separated the two germline ends. The CDR3 loop spans 13 amino acids. Germline V gene data show CDR1 as MNHNS and CDR2 as SASEGT. CDR3 protein: CASRTDASDTQYF. CDR3 sequence (DNA): TGTGCCAGCAGGACCGACGCTTCAGATACGCAGTATTTT.

This CDR3 is CASSVSGTSDLEQYF. CDR3 coding DNA: TGTGCCAGCAGCGTCAGCGGGACCTCAGATTTGGAGCAGTACTTC. V usage is TRBV9 and J usage is TRBJ2-7; 7 bases map to TRBD2. V lost 2 bases and J lost 7; bases outside the gene matches: 12. This CDR3 has 15 residues. Germline CDR1 is SGDLS and CDR2 is YYNGEE.

The CDR3 nucleotides read TGCAGCGTTACCAGGGGTGGATACACCTTC. Translating gives CSVTRGGYTF. The chain employs TRBV29-1 and TRBJ1-2; a weak D match, TRBD1 (6 bases). CDR1 is SQVTM, CDR2 ANQGSEA, per germline. With 5 bases removed from V and 11 bases from J, the gap between germline ends came to 12 bases. The CDR3 runs 10 residues.

This clonotype appeared many times. The V call is TRBV29-1, the J call TRBJ1-2, with 8 bases lining up with TRBD1. CDR3 length: 12 amino acids. The germline V gene encodes CDR1 SQVTM and CDR2 ANQGSEA. With 5 bases clipped from V and 6 bases from J, the junction kept 5 bases outside the gene matches. CDR3 residues: CSVQGALNGYTF. Written as DNA, the CDR3 is TGCAGCGTTCAGGGGGCATTGAATGGCTACACCTTC. The full variable domain, rest sourced from reference TRBV29-1 and TRBJ1-2, is SAVISQKPSRDICQRGTSLTIQCQVDSQVTMMFWYRQQPGQSLTLIATANQGSEATYESGFVIDKFPISRPNLTFSTLTVSNMSPEDSSIYLCSVQGALNGYTFGSGTRLTVV.

This clonotype was recorded a few times. The V and J genes are TRBV5-1 and TRBJ1-1; D not certain. This CDR3 spans 16 amino acids. Between the trimmed V and J ends, which lost 3 bases and 0 bases, there was a span of 15 bases. In germline, CDR1 is SGHRS, CDR2 YFSETQ. The CDR3 DNA is TGCGCCAGCAGCTACAACCAAATGACGGTGAACACTGAAGCTTTCTTT. This codes for CASSYNQMTVNTEAFF.

The chain employs TRBV29-1 and TRBJ2-2, with 8 bases that match TRBD2. Per germline, CDR1 SQVTM and CDR2 ANQGSEA. The CDR3 is made up of 13 amino acids. With 5 bases clipped from V and 4 bases from J, the junction kept 3 bases outside the gene matches. DNA for the CDR3: TGCAGCGTTCGCGGGACTAGCACCGGGGAGCTGTTTTTT. This encodes CSVRGTSTGELFF.

Concerning this clonotype: One junction end does not reproduce the germline sequence, and a read error may be involved. The gene calls are TRBV7-7 and TRBJ2-2; TRBD2 might be the D (5 bases). This CDR3 comprises 14 residues. The germline V gene has CDR1 SSHAT and CDR2 FNYEAQ (reference sequence). DNA for the CDR3: TGTGCTAGCAGCCGGAGCGGGAACACCGGGGAGCTGTTTTTT. Amino acid sequence: CASSRSGNTGELFF.

Many counts were recorded for this clonotype. The chain recombines TRBV2 with TRBJ2-5; TRBD2 matches at 7 bases. Germline-derived CDR1 and CDR2 are SNHLY and FYNNEI. The CDR3 has 13 residues. The V segment lost 6 bases and the J segment 2 bases; nucleotides outside the gene matches: 3. CDR3 coding DNA: TGTGCCAGCAGAGCTAGCGGACAAGAGACCCAGTACTTC. Translating gives CASRASGQETQYF.

The chain is built from TRBV4-3 and TRBJ1-3; D is uncertain. CDR1 is LGHNA and CDR2 is YSLEER in the germline V gene. The CDR3 runs 16 residues. V gave up 0 bases and J gave up 1 base, with 10 bases separating them. Written as DNA, the CDR3 is TGCGCCAGCAGCCAAGATTTGGGTATGTCTGGAAACACCATATATTTT. Translated: CASSQDLGMSGNTIYF.